This T cell receptor (beta chain) is drawn from a study of OX40 agonist ivuxolimab in advanced cancers. Study findings and constraints: The antigens recognized by the expanded peripheral T cells, that is their antigen specificity, were not determined.

Here immunoSEQ multiplex PCR was the method, and the copy in TCRdb shows in-frame clones only, minus some. The data show about 50,000 clones, with more than 70% seen just once and over 5% held by the top ten. The CDR3 has 13 amino acids. Germline V gene lookup returns CDR1 SQVTM and CDR2 ANQGSEA. The V and J ends lost 7 bases and 7 bases, in that order; junction bases with no gene match: 10. This clone was picked up a small number of times. As yet, its antigen is unknown. The sequence was obtained from an adult with an advanced solid tumor such as melanoma, head and neck, liver or kidney cancer. This specimen consisted of CD4+ or CD8+ T cells sorted from blood, obtained in a trial of the OX40 agonist ivuxolimab. The genes are TRBV29-1 and TRBJ1-5, with TRBD1 matching over 7 bases. The CDR3 nucleotides are TGCAGCGCTGCGGAGGGGGCTGGGCAGCCCCAGCATTTT. Its protein is CSAAEGAGQPQHF.